Included here is one T cell receptor beta chain sequence, with context. Antigen specificity is unknown. V lost 2 bases and J 5 bases, leaving 8 bases between the germline ends. The CDR3 covers 13 residues. CDR1 and CDR2 (germline): SGHTA, FQGTGA. Template material for amplifying TCR beta CDR3 regions consisted of RNA transcripts. First-round RT-PCR targeting the TCR CDR3 was performed with the HTBI primer set. TCRdb redid the calling of the multiplex PCR reads with MiXCR, one entry per CDR3 protein. This repertoire shows about 710,000 distinct CDR3 sequences, roughly 15% found once; its top ten account for 8.4%. This sample was included in a study of T cells in Graves' hyperthyroidism and ophthalmopathy. Study in general: The blood sample was taken at first diagnosis, before treatment began.

Over 18 months, lack of ophthalmopathy progression marked Graves' hyperthyroidism as stable. PBMCs were derived from around 10 ml fresh peripheral blood. Study conclusions and caveats: Among thyroid clonotypes expanded above 0.001, most also appeared in blood.

Sequenced material: blood. The chain links TRBV7-3 to TRBJ2-3; D not certain. The clonotype was recovered from a man aged 18 to 30 with Graves' hyperthyroidism. CDR3 DNA sequence: TGTGCCAGCAGCTTACGCCGCGGAGATACGCAGTATTTT. It translates to CASSLRRGDTQYF.